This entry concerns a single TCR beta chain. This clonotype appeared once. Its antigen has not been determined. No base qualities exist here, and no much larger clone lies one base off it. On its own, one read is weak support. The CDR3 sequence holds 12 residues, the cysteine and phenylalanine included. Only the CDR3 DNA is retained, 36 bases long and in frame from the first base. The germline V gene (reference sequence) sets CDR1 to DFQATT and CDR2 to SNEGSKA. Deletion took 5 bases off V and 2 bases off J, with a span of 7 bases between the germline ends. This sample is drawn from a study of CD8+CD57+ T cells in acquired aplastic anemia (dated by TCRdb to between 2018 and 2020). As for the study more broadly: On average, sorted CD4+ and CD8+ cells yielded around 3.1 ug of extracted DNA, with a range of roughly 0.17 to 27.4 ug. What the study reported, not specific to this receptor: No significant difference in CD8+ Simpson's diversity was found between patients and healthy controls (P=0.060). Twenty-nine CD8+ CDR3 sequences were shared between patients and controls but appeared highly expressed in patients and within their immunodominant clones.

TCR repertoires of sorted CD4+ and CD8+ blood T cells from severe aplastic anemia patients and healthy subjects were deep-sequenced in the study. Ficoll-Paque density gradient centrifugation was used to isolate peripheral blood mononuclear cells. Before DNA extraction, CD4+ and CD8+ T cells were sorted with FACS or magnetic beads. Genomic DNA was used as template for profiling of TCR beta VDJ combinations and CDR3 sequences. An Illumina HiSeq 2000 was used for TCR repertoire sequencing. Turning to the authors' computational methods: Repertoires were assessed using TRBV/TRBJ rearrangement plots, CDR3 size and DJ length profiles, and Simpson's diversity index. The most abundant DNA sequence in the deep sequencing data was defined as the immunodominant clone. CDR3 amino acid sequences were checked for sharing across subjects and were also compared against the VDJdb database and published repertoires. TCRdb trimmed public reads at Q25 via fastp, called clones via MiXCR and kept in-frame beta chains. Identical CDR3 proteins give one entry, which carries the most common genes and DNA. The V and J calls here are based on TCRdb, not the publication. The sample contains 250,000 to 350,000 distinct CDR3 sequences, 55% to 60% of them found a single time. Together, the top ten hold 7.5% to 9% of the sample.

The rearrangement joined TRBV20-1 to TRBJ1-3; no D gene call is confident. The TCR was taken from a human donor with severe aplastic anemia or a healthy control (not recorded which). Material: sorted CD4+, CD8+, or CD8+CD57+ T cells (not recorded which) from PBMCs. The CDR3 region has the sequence CSAFGTGNTIYF. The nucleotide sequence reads TGCAGTGCTTTCGGGACTGGAAACACCATATATTTT.